This T cell receptor (beta chain) is from a study of PD-1 blockade in classical Hodgkin lymphoma. Sequencing was performed with immunoSEQ multiplex PCR; in TCRdb, only in-frame clones are kept and a portion is missing. In the table there are approximately 20,000 clones, around 78% of which are singletons. Germline lookup yields CDR1 ENHRY and CDR2 SYGVKD. The CDR3 sequence is 14 residues long. The V segment lost 8 bases and the J segment 2 bases; nucleotides outside the gene matches: 7. As for time point: cycle 4 day 1 (C4D1), after about 6 weeks of nivolumab. Each patient experienced a relapse that followed autologous stem cell transplantation, and brentuximab vedotin exposure varied. Negative magnetic selection isolated CD4+ T cells from thawed PBMCs.

The receptor was isolated from a human donor with classical Hodgkin lymphoma. The sequenced sample was CD4+ T cells from blood, obtained before the fourth cycle of nivolumab. The chain couples TRBV10-3 to TRBJ2-7, with 9 bases aligning to TRBD1. In DNA, the CDR3 is TGTGCCATCGGAGGGGGACAGGGCCCCTACGAGCAGTACTTC. Residues: CAIGGGQGPYEQYF.